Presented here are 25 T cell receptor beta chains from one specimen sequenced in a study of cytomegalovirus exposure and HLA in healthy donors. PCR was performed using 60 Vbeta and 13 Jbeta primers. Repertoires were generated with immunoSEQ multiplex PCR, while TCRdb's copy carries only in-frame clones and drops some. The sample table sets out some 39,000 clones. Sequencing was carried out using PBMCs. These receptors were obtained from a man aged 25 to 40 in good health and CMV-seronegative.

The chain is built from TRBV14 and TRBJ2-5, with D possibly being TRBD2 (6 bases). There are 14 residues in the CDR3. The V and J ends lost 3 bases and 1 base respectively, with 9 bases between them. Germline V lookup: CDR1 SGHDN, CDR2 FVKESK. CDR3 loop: CASSHPGVQETQYF. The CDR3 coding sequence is TGTGCCAGCAGCCACCCGGGAGTCCAAGAGACCCAGTACTTC. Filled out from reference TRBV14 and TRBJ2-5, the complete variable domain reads EAGVTQFPSHSVIEKGQTVTLRCDPISGHDNLYWYRRVMGKEIKFLLHFVKESKQDESGMPNNRFLAERTGGTYSTLKVQPAELEDSGVYFCASSHPGVQETQYFGPGTRLLVL.

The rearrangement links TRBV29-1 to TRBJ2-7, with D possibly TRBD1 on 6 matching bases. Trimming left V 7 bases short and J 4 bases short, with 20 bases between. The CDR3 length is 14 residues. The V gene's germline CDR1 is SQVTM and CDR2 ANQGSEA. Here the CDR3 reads CSAGGWGREYEQYF. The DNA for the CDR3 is TGCAGCGCAGGAGGTTGGGGGCGTGAATACGAGCAGTACTTC.

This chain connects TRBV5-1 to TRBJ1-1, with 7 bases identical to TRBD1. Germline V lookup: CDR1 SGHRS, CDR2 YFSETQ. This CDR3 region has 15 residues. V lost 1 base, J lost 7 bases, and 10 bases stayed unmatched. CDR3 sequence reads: CASSLPHGTDIEAFF. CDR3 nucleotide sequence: TGCGCCAGCAGCTTGCCCCATGGGACAGACATTGAAGCTTTCTTT.

The CDR3 sequence: CASSLSGQGKNTEAFF. The DNA of the CDR3 is TGTGCCAGCAGCTTATCGGGGCAGGGGAAGAACACTGAAGCTTTCTTT. This chain uses TRBV7-3 with TRBJ1-1; D may be TRBD1 (6 bases). The CDR3 extends over 16 amino acids. V lost 2 bases, J lost 1 base, and 14 bases lay in between. Germline CDR1 is SGHTA and CDR2 is FQGTGA.

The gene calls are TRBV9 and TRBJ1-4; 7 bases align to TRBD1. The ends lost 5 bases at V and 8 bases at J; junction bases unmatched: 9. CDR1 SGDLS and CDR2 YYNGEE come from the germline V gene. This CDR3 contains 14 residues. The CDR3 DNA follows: TGTGCCAGCAGTAGGGGGCCGTTGAGCGAAAAACTGTTTTTT. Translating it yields CASSRGPLSEKLFF. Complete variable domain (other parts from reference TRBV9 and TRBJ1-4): DSGVTQTPKHLITATGQRVTLRCSPRSGDLSVYWYQQSLDQGLQFLIQYYNGEERAKGNILERFSAQQFPDLHSELNLSSLELGDSALYFCASSRGPLSEKLFFGSGTQLSVL.

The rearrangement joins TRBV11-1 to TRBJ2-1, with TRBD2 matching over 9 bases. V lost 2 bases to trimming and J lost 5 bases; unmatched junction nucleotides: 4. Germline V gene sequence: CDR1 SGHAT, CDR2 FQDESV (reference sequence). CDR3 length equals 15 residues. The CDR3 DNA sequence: TGTGCCAGCAGCTTAAGACCTAGCGGGGACAATGAGCAGTTCTTC. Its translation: CASSLRPSGDNEQFF.

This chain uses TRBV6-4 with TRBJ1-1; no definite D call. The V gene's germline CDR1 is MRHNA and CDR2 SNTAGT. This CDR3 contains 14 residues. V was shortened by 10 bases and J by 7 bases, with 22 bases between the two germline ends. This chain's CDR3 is CATRIYGNLGEAFF. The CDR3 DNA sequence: TGTGCCACCAGAATATACGGGAATTTGGGTGAAGCTTTCTTT.

The DNA of the CDR3 is TGTGCCAGCGGACAGAGTTACAATGAGCAGTTCTTC. It specifies CASGQSYNEQFF. The V gene is TRBV14, the J gene TRBJ2-1; a possible D gene is TRBD1 (6 bases). The CDR3 length is 12 residues. Germline V gene lookup returns CDR1 SGHDN and CDR2 FVKESK. Trimming took 8 bases from V and 4 from J, leaving 9 bases between them.

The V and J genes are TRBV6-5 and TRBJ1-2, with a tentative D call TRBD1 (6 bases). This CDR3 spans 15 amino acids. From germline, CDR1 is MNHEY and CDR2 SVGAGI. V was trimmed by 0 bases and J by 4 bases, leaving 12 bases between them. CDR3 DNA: TGTGCCAGCAGTTACTCGGCACAGGGATTCTATGGCTACACCTTC. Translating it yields CASSYSAQGFYGYTF.

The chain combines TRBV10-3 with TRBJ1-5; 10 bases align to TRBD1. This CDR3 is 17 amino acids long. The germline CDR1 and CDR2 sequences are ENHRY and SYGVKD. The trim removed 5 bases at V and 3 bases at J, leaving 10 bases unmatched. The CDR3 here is CAISQGTGAGVNQPQHF. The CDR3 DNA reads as TGTGCCATCAGTCAAGGGACAGGGGCGGGAGTCAATCAGCCCCAGCATTTT.

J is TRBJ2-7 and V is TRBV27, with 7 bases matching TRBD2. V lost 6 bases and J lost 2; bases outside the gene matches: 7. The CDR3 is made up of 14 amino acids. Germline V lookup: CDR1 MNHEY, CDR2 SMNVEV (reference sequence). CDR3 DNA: TGTGCCAGCAGCTTAGCGGCGGGGGCCTACGAGCAGTACTTC. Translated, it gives CASSLAAGAYEQYF.

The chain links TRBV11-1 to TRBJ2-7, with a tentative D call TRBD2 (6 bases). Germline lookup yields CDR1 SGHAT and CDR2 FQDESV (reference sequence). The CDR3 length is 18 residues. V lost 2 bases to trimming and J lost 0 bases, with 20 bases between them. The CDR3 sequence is CASSLNGAGTSSSYEQYF. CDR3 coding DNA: TGTGCCAGCAGCTTAAATGGAGCGGGCACGTCGAGCTCCTACGAGCAGTACTTC. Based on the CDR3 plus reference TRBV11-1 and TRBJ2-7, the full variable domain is EAEVAQSPRYKITEKSQAVAFWCDPISGHATLYWYRQILGQGPELLVQFQDESVVDDSQLPKDRFSAERLKGVDSTLKIQPAELGDSAMYLCASSLNGAGTSSSYEQYFGPGTRLTVT.

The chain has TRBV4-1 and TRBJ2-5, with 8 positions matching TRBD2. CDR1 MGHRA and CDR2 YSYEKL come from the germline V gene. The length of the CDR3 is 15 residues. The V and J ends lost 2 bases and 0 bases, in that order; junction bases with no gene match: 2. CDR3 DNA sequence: TGCGCCAGCAGCCAAATAGCGGGGTACCAAGAGACCCAGTACTTC. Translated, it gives CASSQIAGYQETQYF.

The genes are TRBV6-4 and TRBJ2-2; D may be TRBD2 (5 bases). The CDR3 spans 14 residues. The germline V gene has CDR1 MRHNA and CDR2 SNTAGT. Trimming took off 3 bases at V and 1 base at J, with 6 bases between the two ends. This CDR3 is CASSEGGNTGELFF. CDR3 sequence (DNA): TGTGCCAGCAGTGAAGGAGGGAACACCGGGGAGCTGTTTTTT.

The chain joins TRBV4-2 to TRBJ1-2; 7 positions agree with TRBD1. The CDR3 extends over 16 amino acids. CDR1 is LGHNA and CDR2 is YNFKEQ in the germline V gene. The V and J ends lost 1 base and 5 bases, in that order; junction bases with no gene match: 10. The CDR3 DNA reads TGTGCCAGCAGCCAAGCCGCCGGGACAGTTATTTATGGCTACACCTTC. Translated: CASSQAAGTVIYGYTF.

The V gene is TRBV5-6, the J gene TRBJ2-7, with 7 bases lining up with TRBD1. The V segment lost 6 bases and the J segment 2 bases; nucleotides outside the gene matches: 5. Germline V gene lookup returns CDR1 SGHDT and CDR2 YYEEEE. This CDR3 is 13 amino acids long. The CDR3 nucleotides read TGTGCCAGCAATACAGGGGTGACCTACGAGCAGTACTTC. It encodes CASNTGVTYEQYF.

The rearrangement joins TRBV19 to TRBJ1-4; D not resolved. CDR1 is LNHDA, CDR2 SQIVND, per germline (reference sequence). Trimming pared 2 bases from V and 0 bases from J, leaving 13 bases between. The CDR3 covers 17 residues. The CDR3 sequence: CASSIYRSLPTNEKLFF. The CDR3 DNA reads TGTGCCAGTAGTATATATCGGTCCCTCCCAACTAATGAAAAACTGTTTTTT.

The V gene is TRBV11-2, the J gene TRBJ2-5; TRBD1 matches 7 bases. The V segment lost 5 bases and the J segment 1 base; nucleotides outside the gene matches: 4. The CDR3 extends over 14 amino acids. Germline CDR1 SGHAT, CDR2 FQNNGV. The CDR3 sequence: CASSRGQFQETQYF. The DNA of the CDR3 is TGTGCCAGCAGCCGGGGACAGTTCCAAGAGACCCAGTACTTC.

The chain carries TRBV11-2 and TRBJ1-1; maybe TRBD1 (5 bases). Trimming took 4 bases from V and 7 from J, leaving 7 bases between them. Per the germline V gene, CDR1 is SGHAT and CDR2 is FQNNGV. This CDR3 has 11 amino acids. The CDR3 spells CASSWGLEAFF. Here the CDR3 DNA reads TGTGCCAGCAGCTGGGGACTTGAAGCTTTCTTT. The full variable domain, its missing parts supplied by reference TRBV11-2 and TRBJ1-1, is EAGVAQSPRYKIIEKRQSVAFWCNPISGHATLYWYQQILGQGPKLLIQFQNNGVVDDSQLPKDRFSAERLKGVDSTLKIQPAKLEDSAVYLCASSWGLEAFFGQGTRLTVV.

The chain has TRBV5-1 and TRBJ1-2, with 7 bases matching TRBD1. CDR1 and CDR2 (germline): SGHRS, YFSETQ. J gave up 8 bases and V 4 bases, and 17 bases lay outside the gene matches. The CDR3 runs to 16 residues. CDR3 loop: CASSHSTRDSGRGYTF. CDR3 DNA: TGCGCCAGCAGCCACTCAACCCGGGACAGCGGTAGGGGCTACACCTTC.

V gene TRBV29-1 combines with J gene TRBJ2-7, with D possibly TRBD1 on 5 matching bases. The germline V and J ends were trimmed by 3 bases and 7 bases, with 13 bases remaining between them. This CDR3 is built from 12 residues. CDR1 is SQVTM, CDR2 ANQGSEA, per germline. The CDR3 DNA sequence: TGCAGCGTTGACAGACAGACTGGAGAGCAGTACTTC. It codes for CSVDRQTGEQYF.

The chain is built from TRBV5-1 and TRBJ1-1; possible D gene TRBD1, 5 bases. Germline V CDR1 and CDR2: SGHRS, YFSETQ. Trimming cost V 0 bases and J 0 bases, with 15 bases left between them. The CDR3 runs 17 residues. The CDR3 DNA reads TGCGCCAGCAGCTTGGGGGGGGGAAAAGGGATGAACACTGAAGCTTTCTTT. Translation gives CASSLGGGKGMNTEAFF.

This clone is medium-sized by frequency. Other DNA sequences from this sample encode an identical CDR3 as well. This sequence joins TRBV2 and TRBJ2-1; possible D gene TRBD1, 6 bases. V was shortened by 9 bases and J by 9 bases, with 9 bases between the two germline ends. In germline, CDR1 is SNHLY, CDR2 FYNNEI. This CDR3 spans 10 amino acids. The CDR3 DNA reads TGTGCCAGTAGGGGGAGTGAGCAGTTCTTC. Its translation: CASRGSEQFF.

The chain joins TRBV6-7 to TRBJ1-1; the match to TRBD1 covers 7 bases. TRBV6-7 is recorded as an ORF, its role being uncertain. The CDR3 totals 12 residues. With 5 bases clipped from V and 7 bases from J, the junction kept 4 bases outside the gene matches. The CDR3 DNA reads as TGTGCCAGCAGTCAACGGGACAGTGAAGCTTTCTTT. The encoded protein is CASSQRDSEAFF.

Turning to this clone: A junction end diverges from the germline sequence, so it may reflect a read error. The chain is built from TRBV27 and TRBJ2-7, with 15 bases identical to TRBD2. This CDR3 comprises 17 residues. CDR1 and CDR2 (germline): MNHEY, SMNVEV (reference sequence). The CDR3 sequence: CASSVSGTSGRSYEQYF. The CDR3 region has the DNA TGTGCCAGCAGTGTATCGGGGACTAGCGGGAGGTCCTACGAGCAGTACTTC.